The 15 T cell receptor beta chains in this list originate from one sample, sequenced in a study of cytomegalovirus exposure and HLA in healthy donors. Vbeta (60) and Jbeta (13) primers were used in the PCR. The table came from immunoSEQ multiplex PCR; TCRdb's copy has only in-frame clones and leaves some out. This sample has about 120,000 clones; over 60% occur once, and the top ten carry about 6%. Input material: PBMCs. These receptors were collected from a woman aged 40 to 55 in good health and CMV-seronegative.

This clone was seen a single time. The chain employs TRBV7-3 and TRBJ2-2; possibly TRBD1 for D (6 bases). The CDR3 is 13 residues long. The V end lost 10 bases, the J end lost 3 bases, and 12 bases lay between the germline ends. Germline assignment: CDR1 SGHTA and CDR2 FQGTGA. The CDR3 reads CATSQGDTGELFF. DNA of the CDR3: TGTGCCACCTCACAGGGCGACACCGGGGAGCTGTTTTTT.

The chain links TRBV9 to TRBJ2-1; a weak D match, TRBD2 (6 bases). The V end lost 3 bases, the J end lost 9 bases, and 22 bases lay between the germline ends. Germline-derived CDR1 and CDR2 are SGDLS and YYNGEE. CDR3 length equals 16 residues. The CDR3 DNA follows: TGTGCCAGCAGCGCGCCACCGGGGCGGCCCGGGGGTGAGCAGTTCTTC. Its translation is CASSAPPGRPGGEQFF.

The chain links TRBV7-6 to TRBJ2-7; 9 nucleotides line up with TRBD2. Germline assignment: CDR1 SGHVS and CDR2 FNYEAQ. The CDR3 sequence is 14 residues long. Unmatched junction bases numbered 14, after V lost 5 bases and J lost 12 bases. CDR3 nucleotide sequence: TGTGCCAGCAGCCTCGTTGGTAGCGGGAGATCGTGGTACTTC. This codes for CASSLVGSGRSWYF.

This clone came up once. The chain couples TRBV6-5 to TRBJ2-7; 7 bases match TRBD1. CDR1 is MNHEY, CDR2 SVGAGI, per germline. This CDR3 is 13 amino acids long. The V gene end was trimmed by 4 bases and the J gene end by 6 bases; junction bases not matched to a gene: 6. DNA for the CDR3: TGTGCCAGCAGTTCCATCACAGGGGTCGAGCAGTACTTC. Its protein product is CASSSITGVEQYF.

As regards this clone: One end of the junction fails to match germline, which may point to a read error. The rearrangement uses TRBV28 and TRBJ2-7, with 10 bases aligning to TRBD2. This CDR3 contains 14 residues. The V gene's germline CDR1 is MDHEN and CDR2 SYDVKM. CDR3 bases: TGTGCCAGCAGTTTCCCTAGGGCCGGGACTAGCGAGGTCTTC. Its translation is CASSFPRAGTSEVF.

The rearrangement links TRBV29-1 to TRBJ1-1; TRBD1 matches at 10 bases. The V gene's germline CDR1 is SQVTM and CDR2 ANQGSEA. Germline trimming cut 3 bases from V and 7 bases from J; bases unmatched to any gene: 8. The CDR3 consists of 14 residues. CDR3 sequence: CSVDRRQGANEAFF. The CDR3 nucleotides are TGCAGCGTTGATCGGCGACAGGGGGCGAATGAAGCTTTCTTT.

V usage is TRBV7-9 and J usage is TRBJ1-2, with a weak D call TRBD1 (5 bases). Trimming took 1 base from V and 8 from J, leaving 17 bases between them. Germline-derived CDR1 and CDR2 are SEHNR and FQNEAQ (reference sequence). The CDR3 has 15 residues. CDR3 protein: CASSLGGGGPGGYTF. The CDR3 region has the DNA TGTGCCAGCAGCTTAGGGGGCGGAGGGCCTGGGGGCTACACCTTC.

The V call is TRBV28, the J call TRBJ1-2, with 8 nucleotides matching TRBD1. V shed 5 bases and J 3 bases; nucleotides not matched to a gene: 8. The CDR3 is 15 residues long. Germline V CDR1 and CDR2: MDHEN, SYDVKM. The CDR3 region is CASSTAGGTYYGYTF. CDR3 sequence (DNA): TGTGCCAGCAGTACCGCAGGGGGCACGTACTATGGCTACACCTTC.

J is TRBJ2-2 and V is TRBV11-2, with D possibly being TRBD1 (6 bases). Germline CDR1 reads SGHAT; CDR2 reads FQNNGV. This CDR3 region has 15 residues. Trimming removed 0 bases at V and 4 bases at J, with 9 bases between. The DNA for the CDR3 is TGTGCCAGCAGCTTAGAATGGGGGCCCACCGGGGAGCTGTTTTTT. This sequence encodes CASSLEWGPTGELFF.

J is TRBJ2-7 and V is TRBV4-3; 12 bases are a match to TRBD2. J gave up 5 bases and V 4 bases, and 6 bases lay outside the gene matches. The CDR3 runs 15 residues. Per the germline V gene, CDR1 is LGHNA and CDR2 is YSLEER. The CDR3 nucleotides read TGCGCCAGCAGCCGCCGACTAGCGGGAGTTGACGAGCAGTACTTC. Its translation: CASSRRLAGVDEQYF.

The chain carries TRBV5-1 and TRBJ2-2; no clear D gene. This CDR3 comprises 13 residues. CDR1 is SGHRS and CDR2 is YFSETQ in the germline V gene. Trimming removed 0 bases from V and 6 bases from J, with 6 bases in between. In DNA form, the CDR3 reads TGCGCCAGCAGCTTGGTTGGAGCCGGGGAGCTGTTTTTT. Translating gives CASSLVGAGELFF.

This chain joins TRBV27 and TRBJ2-5; maybe TRBD2 (7 bases). V gave up 6 bases and J gave up 12 bases, with 17 bases separating them. CDR3 length: 12 amino acids. CDR1 MNHEY and CDR2 SMNVEV come from the germline V gene (reference sequence). CDR3 protein: CASRGASGEEYF. The CDR3 region has the DNA TGTGCCAGCAGGGGGGCAAGCGGGGAGGAGTACTTC.

The CDR3 DNA reads as TGTGCCAGCAGTGACAGACCATTCTACTCTGGAAACACCATATATTTT. It translates to CASSDRPFYSGNTIYF. This chain connects TRBV7-9 to TRBJ1-3; TRBD1 is a possible D gene (5 bases). The CDR3 is 16 amino acids. The germline V gene has CDR1 SEHNR and CDR2 FQNEAQ (reference sequence). V was cut by 6 bases and J by 0 bases, with 15 bases left in between.

This clone was counted between two and nine times. This sequence joins TRBV6-4 and TRBJ1-1, with no clear D. This CDR3 is built from 14 residues. V was shortened by 2 bases and J by 8 bases, with 15 bases between the two germline ends. CDR1 is MRHNA, CDR2 SNTAGT, per germline. DNA of the CDR3: TGTGCCAGCAGTGACGGTCAGCAGGTTCAGGAAGCTTTCTTT. The encoded protein is CASSDGQQVQEAFF.

The chain joins TRBV18 to TRBJ2-3; no reliable D call. Trimming took 6 bases from V and 6 from J, leaving 10 bases between them. Germline CDR1 KGHSH, CDR2 LQKENI. This CDR3 is built from 12 residues. CDR3 nucleotide sequence: TGTGCCAGCTCTGACTCCGCCGATACGCAGTATTTT. Its protein is CASSDSADTQYF.